This T cell receptor (beta chain) was obtained from a study of HIV-infected patients and healthy controls. Whole-study results and caveats: Healthy control repertoires had roughly threefold more distinct CDR3s than untreated HIV+ repertoires, and higher Shannon diversity.

All unsorted peripheral T cells were captured because whole blood was used without fractionation. 500 ng RNA was reverse transcribed with alpha and beta constant-region primers. Each of the alpha and beta chains got its own library through chain-specific third strand synthesis with indices. Second strand synthesis was primed from the SP2 site. TCRdb re-analysed the 5' RACE reads in MiXCR, keeping a single row per CDR3 protein. Of more than 15,000 distinct CDR3 sequences in the sample, more than 7.5% were seen once. Of note for this clonotype: Its antigen remains unknown. The junction and the germline gene differ at one end; a read error may be behind it.

The CDR3 has 14 residues. CDR1 SSHAT and CDR2 FNYEAQ come from the germline V gene (reference sequence). The chain joins TRBV7-7 to TRBJ1-1; TRBD1 is a possible D gene (5 bases). The sequencing sample was made of blood. This clonotype was sampled from an adult in good health. CDR3 nucleotide sequence: TGTGCTAGCAGCTCTGCAGGGTTGAACACTGAAGCTTTCTTT. This encodes CASSSAGLNTEAFF.